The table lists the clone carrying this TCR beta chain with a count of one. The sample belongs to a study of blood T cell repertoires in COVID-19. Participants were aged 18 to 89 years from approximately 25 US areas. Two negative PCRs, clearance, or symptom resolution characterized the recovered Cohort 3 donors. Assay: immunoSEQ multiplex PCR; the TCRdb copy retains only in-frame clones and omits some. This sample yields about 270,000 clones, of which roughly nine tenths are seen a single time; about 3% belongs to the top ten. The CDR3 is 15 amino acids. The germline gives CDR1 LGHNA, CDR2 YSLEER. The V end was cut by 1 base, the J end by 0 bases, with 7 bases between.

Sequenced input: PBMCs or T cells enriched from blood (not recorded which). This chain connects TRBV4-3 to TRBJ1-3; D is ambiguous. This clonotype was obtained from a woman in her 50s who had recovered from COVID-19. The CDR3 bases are TGCGCCAGCAGCCAAGGACAACGCTCTGGAAACACCATATATTTT. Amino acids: CASSQGQRSGNTIYF.